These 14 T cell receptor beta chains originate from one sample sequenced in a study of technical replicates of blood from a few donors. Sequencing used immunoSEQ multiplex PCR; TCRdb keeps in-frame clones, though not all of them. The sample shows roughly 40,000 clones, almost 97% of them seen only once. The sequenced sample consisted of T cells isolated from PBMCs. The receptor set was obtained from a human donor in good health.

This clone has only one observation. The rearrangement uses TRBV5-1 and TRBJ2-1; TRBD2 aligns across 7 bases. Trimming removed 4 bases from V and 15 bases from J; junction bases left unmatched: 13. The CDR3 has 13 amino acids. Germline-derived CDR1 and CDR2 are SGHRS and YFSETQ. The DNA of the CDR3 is TGCGCCAGCAGCCCCAAGGAAGCGGGAAGGGTGTTCTTC. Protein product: CASSPKEAGRVFF. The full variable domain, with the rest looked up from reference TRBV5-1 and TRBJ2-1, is KAGVTQTPRYLIKTRGQQVTLSCSPISGHRSVSWYQQTPGQGLQFLFEYFSETQRNKGNFPGRFSGRQFSNSRSEMNVSTLELGDSALYLCASSPKEAGRVFFGPGTRLTVL.

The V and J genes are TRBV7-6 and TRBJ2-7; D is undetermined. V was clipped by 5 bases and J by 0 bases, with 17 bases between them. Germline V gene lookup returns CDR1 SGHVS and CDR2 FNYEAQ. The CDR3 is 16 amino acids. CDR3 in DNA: TGTGCCAGCAGCCCCGGGTCGGCAGTGGGCTCCTACGAGCAGTACTTC. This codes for CASSPGSAVGSYEQYF.

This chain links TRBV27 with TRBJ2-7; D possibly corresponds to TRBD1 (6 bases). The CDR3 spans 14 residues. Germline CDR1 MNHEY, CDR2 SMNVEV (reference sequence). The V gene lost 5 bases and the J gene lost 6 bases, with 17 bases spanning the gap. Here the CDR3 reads CASSIQGPHGEQYF. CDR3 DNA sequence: TGTGCCAGCAGTATACAGGGCCCTCATGGCGAGCAGTACTTC.

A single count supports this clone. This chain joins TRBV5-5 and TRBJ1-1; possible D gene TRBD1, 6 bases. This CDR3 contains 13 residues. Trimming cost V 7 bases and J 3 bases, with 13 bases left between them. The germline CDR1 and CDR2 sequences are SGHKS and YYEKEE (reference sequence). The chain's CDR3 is CASQGQGYTEAFF. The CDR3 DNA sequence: TGTGCCAGCCAGGGGCAGGGTTACACTGAAGCTTTCTTT.

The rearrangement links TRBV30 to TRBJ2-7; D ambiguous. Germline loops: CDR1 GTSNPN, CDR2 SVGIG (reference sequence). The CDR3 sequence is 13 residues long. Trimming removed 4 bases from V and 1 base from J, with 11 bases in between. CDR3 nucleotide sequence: TGTGCCTGGATTCCGGTGTCATCCTACGAGCAGTACTTC. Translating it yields CAWIPVSSYEQYF.

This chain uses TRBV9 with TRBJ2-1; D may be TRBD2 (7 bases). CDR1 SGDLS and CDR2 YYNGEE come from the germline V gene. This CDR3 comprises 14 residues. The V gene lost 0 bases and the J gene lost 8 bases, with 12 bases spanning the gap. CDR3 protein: CASSVGGGQDEQFF. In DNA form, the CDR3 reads TGTGCCAGCAGCGTAGGGGGGGGCCAGGATGAGCAGTTCTTC.

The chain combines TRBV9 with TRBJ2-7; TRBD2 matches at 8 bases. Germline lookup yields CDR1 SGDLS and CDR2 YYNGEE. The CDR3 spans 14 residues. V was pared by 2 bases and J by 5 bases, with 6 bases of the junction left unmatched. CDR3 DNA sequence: TGTGCCAGCAGCGTTCTGGGACTAGGAGACGAGCAGTACTTC. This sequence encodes CASSVLGLGDEQYF.

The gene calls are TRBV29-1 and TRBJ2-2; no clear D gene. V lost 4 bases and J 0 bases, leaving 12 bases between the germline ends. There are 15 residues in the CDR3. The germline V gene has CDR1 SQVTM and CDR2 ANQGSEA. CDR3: CSVVLQAPNTGELFF. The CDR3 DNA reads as TGCAGCGTTGTACTCCAGGCCCCGAACACCGGGGAGCTGTTTTTT.

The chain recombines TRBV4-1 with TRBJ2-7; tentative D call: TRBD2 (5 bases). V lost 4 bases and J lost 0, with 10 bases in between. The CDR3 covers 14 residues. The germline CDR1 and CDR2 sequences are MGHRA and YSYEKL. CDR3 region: CASSLEESSYEQYF. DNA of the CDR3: TGCGCCAGCAGCCTGGAGGAAAGCTCCTACGAGCAGTACTTC.

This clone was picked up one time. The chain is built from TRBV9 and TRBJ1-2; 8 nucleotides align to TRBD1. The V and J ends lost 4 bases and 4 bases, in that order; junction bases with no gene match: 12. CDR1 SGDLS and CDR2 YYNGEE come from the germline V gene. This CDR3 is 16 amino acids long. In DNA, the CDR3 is TGTGCCAGCAGCTCCAGTCCCGGGACAGGAACCTATGGCTACACCTTC. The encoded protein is CASSSSPGTGTYGYTF.

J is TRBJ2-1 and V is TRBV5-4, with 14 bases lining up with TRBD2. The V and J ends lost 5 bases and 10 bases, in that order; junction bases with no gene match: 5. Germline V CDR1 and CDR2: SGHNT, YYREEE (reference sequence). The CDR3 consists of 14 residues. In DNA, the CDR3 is TGTGCCAGCAGGACTAGCGGGAGGGCCAACGAGCAGTTCTTC. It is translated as CASRTSGRANEQFF.

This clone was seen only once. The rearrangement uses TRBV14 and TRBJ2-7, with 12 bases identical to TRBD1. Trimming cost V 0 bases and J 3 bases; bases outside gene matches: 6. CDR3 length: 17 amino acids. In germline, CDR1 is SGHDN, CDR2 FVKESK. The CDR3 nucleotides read TGTGCCAGCAGCCAAGATCTAGGGACAGGGGGCATCTACGAGCAGTACTTC. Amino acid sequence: CASSQDLGTGGIYEQYF.

The CDR3 DNA reads as TGTGCCAGTAGTATATTAACAGGTAGCAATCAGCCCCAGCATTTT. Protein sequence: CASSILTGSNQPQHF. The genes are TRBV19 and TRBJ1-5; weak D call: TRBD1 (5 bases). The CDR3 consists of 15 residues. Germline assignment: CDR1 LNHDA and CDR2 SQIVND (reference sequence). Deletions cut 2 bases from V and 0 bases from J, with 8 bases between.

Here the CDR3 DNA reads TGTGCCATCAGGTTAGCGGACACTAGCACAGATACGCAGTATTTT. It translates to CAIRLADTSTDTQYF. The chain recombines TRBV10-3 with TRBJ2-3; D might be TRBD2 (6 bases). From germline, CDR1 is ENHRY and CDR2 SYGVKD. The CDR3 is made up of 15 amino acids. V was cut by 6 bases and J by 0 bases, with 13 bases left in between.